This TCR beta chain was recorded in a study of patients and donors after allogeneic stem cell transplantation. This clonotype has more than one count but fewer than ten. One end of the junction varies from germline; a read error may be responsible. The CDR3 totals 15 residues. In germline, CDR1 is SSHAT, CDR2 FNYEAQ (reference sequence). TCRdb processed the RT-PCR reads anew with MiXCR; each CDR3 protein has one entry. The data hold hundreds of thousands of distinct CDR3 sequences, with more than 15% observed a single time. The specimen sequenced was blood, either unsorted or a sorted T cell fraction (not recorded which). This chain connects TRBV7-7 to TRBJ2-3; D remains ambiguous. This TCR derives from a human donor who was either an allogeneic HSCT recipient or a stem cell or donor lymphocyte infusion donor (not recorded which). It is not recorded whose cells these are; they may come from a transplant donor. CDR3 bases: TGTGCTAGCAGCCCCCTACCGGTCAGCACAGATACGCAGTATTTT. It specifies CASSPLPVSTDTQYF.